Following are 7 T cell receptor beta chains from one sample sequenced in a study of Tregs in tolerant kidney transplant recipients. Assay used: immunoSEQ multiplex PCR; TCRdb lists only in-frame clones, some missing. The sample yields under 95,000 clones, around 93% seen once. Specimen: Tregs from blood, collected before the transplant. These receptor sequences come from a human donor who received a combined kidney and bone marrow transplant.

DNA of the CDR3: TGCGCCAGCAGCTATGACGGACAGCCGAACACTGAAGCTTTCTTT. Translating it yields CASSYDGQPNTEAFF. This chain links TRBV5-1 with TRBJ1-1, with D possibly TRBD1 on 6 matching bases. The CDR3 has 15 residues. Germline loops: CDR1 SGHRS, CDR2 YFSETQ. V was trimmed by 3 bases and J by 1 base, leaving 13 bases between them.

This clone was detected only once. The V and J genes are TRBV28 and TRBJ2-7; the D is unclear. The CDR3 length is 16 residues. The ends were cut back, 1 base at V and 2 bases at J, with 15 bases in the middle. CDR1 is MDHEN, CDR2 SYDVKM, per germline. The CDR3 spells CASSLFGAGPTYEQYF. CDR3 nucleotide sequence: TGTGCCAGCAGTTTATTTGGAGCAGGACCCACCTACGAGCAGTACTTC. Drawing the rest from reference TRBV28 and TRBJ2-7, the complete variable domain is DVKVTQSSRYLVKRTGEKVFLECVQDMDHENMFWYRQDPGLGLRLIYFSYDVKMKEKGDIPEGYSVSREKKERFSLILESASTNQTSMYLCASSLFGAGPTYEQYFGPGTRLTVT.

This chain joins TRBV10-3 and TRBJ1-2; D perhaps matches TRBD1 (6 bases). The CDR3 spans 16 residues. The V end was cut by 3 bases, the J end by 3 bases, with 17 bases between. Germline V gene data show CDR1 as ENHRY and CDR2 as SYGVKD. The CDR3 DNA follows: TGTGCCATCAGTGAAAGAGGGACACCCACGCACTATGGCTACACCTTC. Protein sequence: CAISERGTPTHYGYTF.

The chain carries TRBV15 and TRBJ1-5; TRBD1 is a possible D gene (5 bases). The length of the CDR3 is 17 residues. Looked up from germline, CDR1 is LNHNV and CDR2 is YYDKDF (reference sequence). Trimming removed 2 bases from V and 2 bases from J, with 16 bases in between. The CDR3 loop reads CATSRLPQGLGNQPQHF. DNA for the CDR3: TGTGCCACCAGCAGACTCCCCCAGGGTCTGGGCAATCAGCCCCAGCATTTT.

The J gene is TRBJ1-4, the V gene TRBV7-9, with D unresolved. Germline V gene lookup returns CDR1 SEHNR and CDR2 FQNEAQ (reference sequence). CDR3 length: 14 amino acids. Between the trimmed V and J ends, which lost 7 bases and 3 bases, there was a span of 12 bases. CDR3 region: CASNVGFSNEKLFF. The CDR3 DNA reads TGTGCCAGCAACGTTGGTTTTTCTAATGAAAAACTGTTTTTT.

V gene TRBV7-3 combines with J gene TRBJ2-1, with 8 bases matching TRBD1. The CDR3 runs 14 residues. CDR1 is SGHTA and CDR2 is FQGTGA in the germline V gene. Trimming at V came to 4 bases and at J to 5 bases, leaving 4 bases not matched to a gene. The CDR3 is CASSSQGGNNEQFF. The CDR3 nucleotides are TGTGCCAGCAGCTCACAGGGGGGTAACAATGAGCAGTTCTTC.

This clone has only a few counts. V gene TRBV6-1 combines with J gene TRBJ1-5, with D possibly being TRBD1 (5 bases). V lost 3 bases, J lost 2 bases, and 17 bases lay in between. CDR1 and CDR2 from the germline V gene are MNHNS and SASEGT. This CDR3 is 17 amino acids long. CDR3: CASSDRAWGIGNQPQHF. The CDR3 bases are TGTGCCAGCAGTGACAGGGCATGGGGTATTGGCAATCAGCCCCAGCATTTT.